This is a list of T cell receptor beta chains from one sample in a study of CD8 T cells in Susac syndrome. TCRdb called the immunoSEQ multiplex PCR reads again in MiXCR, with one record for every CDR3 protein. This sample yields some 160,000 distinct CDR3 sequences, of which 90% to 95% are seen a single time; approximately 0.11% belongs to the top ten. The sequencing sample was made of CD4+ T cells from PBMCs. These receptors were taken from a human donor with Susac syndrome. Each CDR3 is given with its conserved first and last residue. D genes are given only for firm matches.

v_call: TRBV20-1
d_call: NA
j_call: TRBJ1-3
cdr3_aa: CSARVTDSGNTIYF
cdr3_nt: TGCAGTGCTAGAGTGACAGACTCTGGAAACACCATATATTTT

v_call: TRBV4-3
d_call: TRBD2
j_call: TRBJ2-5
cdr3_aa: CASSQDGRGGRETQYF
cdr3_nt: TGCGCCAGCAGCCAAGACGGTCGGGGGGGCCGGGAGACCCAGTACTTC

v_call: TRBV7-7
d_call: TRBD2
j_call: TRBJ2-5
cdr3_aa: CASSPLAGGPEETQYF
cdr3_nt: TGTGCCAGCAGCCCTTTAGCGGGGGGGCCTGAAGAGACCCAGTACTTC

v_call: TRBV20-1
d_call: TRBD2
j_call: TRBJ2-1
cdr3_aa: CSARGLAGYNEQFF
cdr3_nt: TGCAGTGCTAGAGGACTAGCGGGGTACAATGAGCAGTTCTTC

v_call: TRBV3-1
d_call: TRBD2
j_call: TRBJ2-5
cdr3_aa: CASSRGLAGGREETQYF
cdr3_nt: TGTGCCAGCAGCCGGGGACTAGCGGGGGGTAGAGAAGAGACCCAGTACTTC

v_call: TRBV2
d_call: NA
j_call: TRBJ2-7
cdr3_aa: CASRDSGTSYEQYF
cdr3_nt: TGTGCCAGCAGGGATTCCGGAACGTCCTACGAGCAGTACTTC

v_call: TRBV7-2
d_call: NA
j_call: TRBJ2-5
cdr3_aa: CASSLPKGETQYF
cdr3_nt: TGTGCCAGCAGCTTACCAAAGGGAGAGACCCAGTACTTC

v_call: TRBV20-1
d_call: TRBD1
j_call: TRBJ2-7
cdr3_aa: CSVQGQGAYEQYF
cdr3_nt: TGCAGCGTACAGGGACAGGGGGCCTACGAGCAGTACTTC

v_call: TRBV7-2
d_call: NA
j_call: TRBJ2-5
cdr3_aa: CASSPFPLETQYF
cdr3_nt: TGTGCCAGCAGCCCCTTCCCTCTGGAGACCCAGTACTTC

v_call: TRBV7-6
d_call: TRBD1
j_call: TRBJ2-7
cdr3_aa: CASSQTGTAHEQYF
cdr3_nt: TGTGCCAGCAGCCAAACCGGGACAGCACACGAGCAGTACTTC